These 32 T cell receptor beta chains originate from one sample sequenced in a study of siplizumab effects on memory and regulatory T cells. Sequenced by immunoSEQ multiplex PCR; TCRdb stores in-frame clones only, minus some. The table shows some 97,000 clones, with 85% to 95% occurring only once. Sequenced: non-Treg CD4+ T cells sorted from blood. The receptors come from a human donor in good health.

The chain carries TRBV6-4 and TRBJ1-2; D remains ambiguous. This CDR3 is 13 amino acids long. Per germline, CDR1 MRHNA and CDR2 SNTAGT. Trimming took off 5 bases at V and 7 bases at J, with 14 bases between the two ends. The CDR3: CASSPDGVTGYTF. CDR3 bases: TGTGCCAGCAGTCCGGACGGAGTCACTGGCTACACCTTC.

This sequence joins TRBV27 and TRBJ2-5, with D possibly TRBD2 on 5 matching bases. CDR1 is MNHEY, CDR2 SMNVEV, per germline (reference sequence). This CDR3 spans 14 amino acids. Between the trimmed V and J ends, which lost 3 bases and 5 bases, there was a span of 13 bases. The CDR3 region has the DNA TGTGCCAGCAGTTTTACACTAGATACGGAGACCCAGTACTTC. Amino acid sequence: CASSFTLDTETQYF.

V gene TRBV27 combines with J gene TRBJ2-6; D tentatively reads TRBD1 or TRBD2 (5 bases each). The V end was cut by 7 bases, the J end by 4 bases, with 8 bases between. The CDR3 is 13 residues long. Germline V lookup: CDR1 MNHEY, CDR2 SMNVEV (reference sequence). The CDR3 coding sequence is TGTGCCAGCAAGGGGACCGGGGCCAACGTCCTGACTTTC. It encodes CASKGTGANVLTF. Supplemented by reference TRBV27 and TRBJ2-6, the full variable domain reads EAQVTQNPRYLITVTGKKLTVTCSQNMNHEYMSWYRQDPGLGLRQIYYSMNVEVTDKGDVPEGYKVSRKEKRNFPLILESPSPNQTSLYFCASKGTGANVLTFGAGSRLTVL.

V and J are TRBV2 and TRBJ1-3; D not resolved. Germline V CDR1 and CDR2: SNHLY, FYNNEI. V lost 8 bases and J lost 0, with 8 bases in between. The CDR3 spans 13 residues. The CDR3 nucleotides are TGTGCCAGCCACAGAAACTCTGGAAACACCATATATTTT. Translated, it gives CASHRNSGNTIYF.

Concerning this clone itself: Additional DNA sequences in this sample encode the identical CDR3. This chain joins TRBV6-6 and TRBJ1-5; weak D call: TRBD1 (6 bases). The germline V gene has CDR1 MNHNY and CDR2 SVGAGI (reference sequence). The CDR3 runs to 15 residues. The V end was cut by 2 bases, the J end by 1 base, with 9 bases between. The CDR3 spells CASSYLGASNQPQHF. The CDR3 DNA follows: TGTGCCAGCAGTTACCTGGGGGCGAGCAATCAGCCCCAGCATTTT.

The J gene is TRBJ2-5, the V gene TRBV5-4; TRBD1 might be the D (7 bases). CDR3 size: 14 residues. CDR1 and CDR2 from the germline V gene are SGHNT and YYREEE (reference sequence). Between the trimmed V and J ends, which lost 4 bases and 5 bases, there was a span of 15 bases. CDR3 region: CASSHPGGRETQYF. The CDR3 DNA reads TGTGCCAGCAGCCACCCAGGGGGGAGGGAGACCCAGTACTTC.

This chain links TRBV7-6 with TRBJ2-6, with unresolved D. Germline CDR1 SGHVS, CDR2 FNYEAQ. V dropped 5 bases and J dropped 2 bases, with 7 bases sitting between them. The CDR3 has 14 amino acids. The CDR3 spells CASSREPGANVLTF. The CDR3 DNA reads TGTGCCAGCAGCCGCGAACCTGGGGCCAACGTCCTGACTTTC.

This clone has only one observation. This chain links TRBV29-1 with TRBJ2-1, with TRBD2 identical over 10 bases. CDR1 and CDR2 from the germline V gene are SQVTM and ANQGSEA. There are 12 residues in the CDR3. V dropped 6 bases and J dropped 10; count of bases not matched to a gene: 6. CDR3 in DNA: TGCAGCGTGTCGGCTAGCGGGAGCGAGCAGTTCTTC. Translating it yields CSVSASGSEQFF.

This rearrangement joins TRBV5-4 to TRBJ1-6; TRBD1 agrees at 7 bases. Germline V lookup: CDR1 SGHNT, CDR2 YYREEE (reference sequence). The CDR3 spans 13 residues. The V gene end was trimmed by 3 bases and the J gene end by 7 bases; junction bases not matched to a gene: 1. The CDR3 region has the DNA TGTGCCAGCAGCTCGGACAGGAATTCACCCCTCCACTTT. This encodes CASSSDRNSPLHF.

The chain recombines TRBV9 with TRBJ1-3; 10 nucleotides agree with TRBD1. Germline CDR1 and CDR2: SGDLS and YYNGEE. V shed 0 bases and J 6 bases; nucleotides not matched to a gene: 9. The CDR3 contains 17 residues. The CDR3 protein is CASSVAPLDRGLNTIYF. CDR3 nucleotide sequence: TGTGCCAGCAGCGTAGCTCCACTCGACAGGGGGCTAAACACCATATATTTT.

This clone was recorded only once. This sequence joins TRBV7-9 and TRBJ2-7; 8 nucleotides match TRBD2. CDR1 is SEHNR and CDR2 is FQNEAQ in the germline V gene (reference sequence). This CDR3 is built from 18 residues. The V and J ends lost 4 bases and 4 bases, in that order; junction bases with no gene match: 18. The CDR3 coding sequence is TGTGCCAGCAGCTCCTCGTCCCAACTAGCGGTTAATCGATACGAGCAGTACTTC. This translates into CASSSSSQLAVNRYEQYF. Filled out from reference TRBV7-9 and TRBJ2-7, the complete variable domain reads DTGVSQNPRHKITKRGQNVTFRCDPISEHNRLYWYRQTLGQGPEFLTYFQNEAQLEKSRLLSDRFSAERPKGSFSTLEIQRTEQGDSAMYLCASSSSSQLAVNRYEQYFGPGTRLTVT.

The chain carries TRBV28 and TRBJ1-5; D may be TRBD1 (5 bases). The germline gives CDR1 MDHEN, CDR2 SYDVKM. With 6 bases removed from V and 5 bases from J, the gap between germline ends came to 11 bases. The CDR3 length is 13 residues. The CDR3 sequence: CASSGQDYQPQHF. The CDR3 DNA reads TGTGCCAGCAGCGGACAAGATTATCAGCCCCAGCATTTT.

The chain combines TRBV2 with TRBJ1-5, with a possible D match to TRBD1 (5 bases). Trimming removed 4 bases at V and 2 bases at J, with 12 bases between. The CDR3 has 15 amino acids. The germline V gene encodes CDR1 SNHLY and CDR2 FYNNEI. CDR3 bases: TGTGCCAGCAGTGTAGGTGTAGGGGGCAATCAGCCCCAGCATTTT. Translating gives CASSVGVGGNQPQHF.

This clone was recorded once. The V gene is TRBV7-2, the J gene TRBJ1-5; the D is unclear. Trimming stripped 1 base from V and 1 base from J, with 5 bases between. There are 14 residues in the CDR3. Looked up from germline, CDR1 is SGHTA and CDR2 is FQGNSA. CDR3 nucleotides: TGTGCCAGCAGCTTAGTGGGCAGCAATCAGCCCCAGCATTTT. This translates into CASSLVGSNQPQHF.

The rearrangement joins TRBV7-9 to TRBJ1-3; 7 bases match TRBD1. The ends lost 5 bases at V and 1 base at J; junction bases unmatched: 5. There are 15 residues in the CDR3. CDR1 SEHNR and CDR2 FQNEAQ come from the germline V gene (reference sequence). This CDR3 reads CASSTDRESGNTIYF. As DNA, the CDR3 is TGTGCCAGCAGCACCGACAGGGAATCTGGAAACACCATATATTTT.

The chain couples TRBV27 to TRBJ1-2; maybe TRBD1 (6 bases). Germline V CDR1 and CDR2: MNHEY, SMNVEV (reference sequence). The CDR3 contains 18 residues. V gave up 6 bases and J gave up 0 bases, with 23 bases separating them. CDR3: CASSLGWGGSQANYGYTF. The CDR3 bases are TGTGCCAGCAGCCTTGGGTGGGGGGGCTCACAAGCTAACTATGGCTACACCTTC.

The rearrangement uses TRBV11-3 and TRBJ1-1, with TRBD1 matching 9 bases. The ends lost 5 bases at V and 8 bases at J; junction bases unmatched: 6. CDR3 length equals 13 residues. Per germline, CDR1 SGHNT and CDR2 YENEEA. CDR3 protein: CASSKTGTGEAFF. CDR3 nucleotides: TGTGCCAGCAGCAAGACCGGGACAGGGGAAGCTTTCTTT.

This clone has a single count. The chain is built from TRBV5-1 and TRBJ2-3, with 7 bases aligning to TRBD1. There are 16 residues in the CDR3. The germline gives CDR1 SGHRS, CDR2 YFSETQ. After removal of 4 bases from V and 1 base from J, the junction contained 9 bases not matched to a gene. The CDR3 sequence: CASSPEVDRGTDTQYF. CDR3 DNA sequence: TGCGCCAGCAGCCCCGAAGTTGACAGGGGCACAGATACGCAGTATTTT.

This chain connects TRBV25-1 to TRBJ2-5; perhaps TRBD1 as D (5 bases). CDR3 length: 15 amino acids. V lost 6 bases to trimming and J lost 1 base, with 15 bases between them. Germline V gene lookup returns CDR1 MGHDK and CDR2 SYGVNS. The CDR3, as DNA: TGTGCCAGCAGCCATGCTGGGGCAGCCCAAGAGACCCAGTACTTC. This encodes CASSHAGAAQETQYF.

This chain connects TRBV9 to TRBJ2-1, with D possibly called TRBD1 or TRBD2 (6 bases each). V dropped 3 bases and J dropped 13 bases, with 11 bases sitting between them. Per the germline V gene, CDR1 is SGDLS and CDR2 is YYNGEE. The CDR3 is made up of 11 amino acids. CDR3 amino acids: CASSGGAGQFF. DNA for the CDR3: TGTGCCAGCAGCGGGGGGGCAGGCCAGTTCTTC. Full variable domain (outside the CDR3, taken from reference TRBV9 and TRBJ2-1): DSGVTQTPKHLITATGQRVTLRCSPRSGDLSVYWYQQSLDQGLQFLIQYYNGEERAKGNILERFSAQQFPDLHSELNLSSLELGDSALYFCASSGGAGQFFGPGTRLTVL.

The V and J genes are TRBV7-3 and TRBJ2-1, with D maybe TRBD1 (7 bases). The CDR3 is 13 amino acids. Trimming shortened V by 4 bases and J by 7 bases, and 11 bases separated the two germline ends. The V gene's germline CDR1 is SGHTA and CDR2 FQGTGA. The CDR3 loop reads CASSYAGGNEQFF. In DNA form, the CDR3 reads TGTGCCAGCAGCTACGCAGGGGGGAATGAGCAGTTCTTC.

This clone was recorded once. This sequence joins TRBV4-1 and TRBJ2-3; D unclear. The germline gives CDR1 MGHRA, CDR2 YSYEKL. The CDR3 has 16 amino acids. V shed 0 bases and J shed 1 base, with 11 bases lying between them. The CDR3 reads CASSQEGAIRTDTQYF. The CDR3 DNA reads as TGCGCCAGCAGCCAAGAGGGTGCGATACGCACAGATACGCAGTATTTT.

The chain is built from TRBV9 and TRBJ1-2, with D tentatively TRBD1 (5 bases). With 2 bases removed from V and 5 bases from J, the gap between germline ends came to 10 bases. There are 13 residues in the CDR3. Germline CDR1 is SGDLS and CDR2 is YYNGEE. The CDR3 is CASSVAQGYGYTF. In nucleotides, the CDR3 is TGTGCCAGCAGCGTTGCCCAGGGATATGGCTACACCTTC.

The rearrangement joins TRBV4-1 to TRBJ2-6; D perhaps matches TRBD1 (6 bases). The V end was cut by 4 bases, the J end by 2 bases, with 15 bases between. Germline V gives CDR1 MGHRA, CDR2 YSYEKL. This CDR3 is 17 amino acids long. The CDR3, as DNA: TGCGCCAGCAGCCTGGCAGGGGCGAAAACTGGGGCCAACGTCCTGACTTTC. Translated, it gives CASSLAGAKTGANVLTF.

V usage is TRBV6-5 and J usage is TRBJ1-2; D not certain. Germline V lookup: CDR1 MNHEY, CDR2 SVGAGI. The CDR3 has 13 amino acids. The ends were cut back, 7 bases at V and 3 bases at J, with 12 bases in the middle. The CDR3 here is CASTQAWDYGYTF. In DNA, the CDR3 is TGTGCCAGCACCCAGGCTTGGGACTATGGCTACACCTTC.

Points on this clone: Other DNA sequences in the sample encode the same CDR3. The chain combines TRBV5-1 with TRBJ2-2; the match to TRBD1 covers 7 bases. CDR1 SGHRS and CDR2 YFSETQ come from the germline V gene. The CDR3 length is 16 residues. V gave up 3 bases and J gave up 0 bases; unmatched junction bases: 5. Here the CDR3 reads CASSSTGTANTGELFF. In DNA, the CDR3 is TGCGCCAGCAGCTCGACCGGGACAGCGAACACCGGGGAGCTGTTTTTT. The full variable domain, with the rest looked up from reference TRBV5-1 and TRBJ2-2, is KAGVTQTPRYLIKTRGQQVTLSCSPISGHRSVSWYQQTPGQGLQFLFEYFSETQRNKGNFPGRFSGRQFSNSRSEMNVSTLELGDSALYLCASSSTGTANTGELFFGEGSRLTVL.

The chain has TRBV6-6 and TRBJ2-2, with D unresolved. Trimming removed 6 bases from V and 5 bases from J, with 16 bases in between. CDR3 length: 15 residues. The germline V gene has CDR1 MNHNY and CDR2 SVGAGI (reference sequence). Here the CDR3 reads CASSSTTLTTGELFF. CDR3 coding DNA: TGTGCCAGCAGCTCCACGACACTAACGACCGGGGAGCTGTTTTTT.

This clone was seen a single time. J is TRBJ2-3 and V is TRBV9; 11 positions agree with TRBD2. CDR3 length: 16 residues. V shed 1 base and J 4 bases; nucleotides not matched to a gene: 5. Germline CDR1 and CDR2: SGDLS and YYNGEE. CDR3 region: CASSVIAGGPSDTQYF. For the CDR3, the DNA is TGTGCCAGCAGCGTAATAGCGGGAGGGCCTTCAGATACGCAGTATTTT.

The chain recombines TRBV10-1 with TRBJ2-7; 11 bases are shared with TRBD2. V lost 6 bases, J lost 0 bases, and 4 bases stayed unmatched. Per germline, CDR1 WNHNN and CDR2 SYGVQD (reference sequence). CDR3 length equals 15 residues. The DNA of the CDR3 is TGCGCCAGCAGCCCTACTAGCGGGAGCTCCTACGAGCAGTACTTC. This sequence encodes CASSPTSGSSYEQYF.

The chain carries TRBV29-1 and TRBJ1-2; no reliable D call. Germline V lookup: CDR1 SQVTM, CDR2 ANQGSEA. The length of the CDR3 is 13 residues. The ends were cut back, 1 base at V and 4 bases at J, with 10 bases in the middle. This CDR3 reads CSVEAGGGYGYTF. The CDR3, as DNA: TGCAGCGTTGAAGCCGGAGGTGGCTATGGCTACACCTTC.

This clone was counted between two and nine times. The chain recombines TRBV10-1 with TRBJ2-7, with TRBD2 matching 8 bases. V was clipped by 3 bases and J by 12 bases; unmatched bases: 7. This CDR3 has 12 residues. CDR1 is WNHNN, CDR2 SYGVQD, per germline (reference sequence). This CDR3 reads CASSDPGGPPYF. CDR3 bases: TGCGCCAGCAGTGACCCGGGAGGGCCCCCGTACTTC.

The chain has TRBV25-1 and TRBJ1-5, with no clear D. The V gene's germline CDR1 is MGHDK and CDR2 SYGVNS. The CDR3 totals 14 residues. Trimming took off 4 bases at V and 0 bases at J, with 7 bases between the two ends. The CDR3 DNA is TGTGCCAGCAGTGGACACATTAGCAATCAGCCCCAGCATTTT. Its translation is CASSGHISNQPQHF.